This passage covers 14 T cell receptor beta chains from one sample sequenced in a study of PD-1 blockade in classical Hodgkin lymphoma. Time point indicated: cycle 4 day 1 (C4D1), after more than five weeks of nivolumab. After autologous stem cell transplantation all patients relapsed, and prior brentuximab vedotin exposure differed between cohorts. The repertoire was sequenced with immunoSEQ multiplex PCR; TCRdb's copy has only in-frame clones and lacks some. The sample consists of about 31,000 clones, roughly four fifths of them appearing once. The sequenced sample was peripheral blood mononuclear cells (PBMCs), obtained before the fourth cycle of nivolumab. The receptors shown here come from a human donor with classical Hodgkin lymphoma.

The chain carries TRBV5-7 and TRBJ2-5; 10 bases fit TRBD2. TRBV5-7 is filed as an ORF, its function uncertain. The CDR3 totals 16 residues. J gave up 0 bases and V 4 bases, and 6 bases lay outside the gene matches. CDR3: CASSVALAGYQETQYF. For the CDR3, the DNA is TGTGCCAGCAGCGTCGCACTAGCGGGGTACCAAGAGACCCAGTACTTC.

The genes are TRBV5-1 and TRBJ1-1; D is perhaps TRBD1 (5 bases). V shed 1 base and J shed 2 bases, with 15 bases lying between them. Germline V gene sequence: CDR1 SGHRS, CDR2 YFSETQ. The CDR3 sequence is 16 residues long. CDR3 sequence (DNA): TGCGCCAGCAGCTTGTTTGGCCAAGGGGACAACACTGAAGCTTTCTTT. Translating it yields CASSLFGQGDNTEAFF. The variable domain in full, with the rest retrieved from reference TRBV5-1 and TRBJ1-1, is KAGVTQTPRYLIKTRGQQVTLSCSPISGHRSVSWYQQTPGQGLQFLFEYFSETQRNKGNFPGRFSGRQFSNSRSEMNVSTLELGDSALYLCASSLFGQGDNTEAFFGQGTRLTVV.

This rearrangement joins TRBV6-4 to TRBJ2-1, with TRBD1 identical over 8 bases. The CDR3 contains 14 residues. The J segment lost 7 bases and the V segment lost 5 bases, leaving 7 bases of the junction unmatched. Looked up from germline, CDR1 is MRHNA and CDR2 is SNTAGT. DNA of the CDR3: TGTGCCAGCAGTAAACAGGGGGTGGAAAATGAGCAGTTCTTC. Its translation: CASSKQGVENEQFF.

The genes are TRBV30 and TRBJ1-2, with D uncertain. In germline, CDR1 is GTSNPN, CDR2 SVGIG (reference sequence). The CDR3 extends over 14 amino acids. V lost 3 bases and J 8 bases, leaving 19 bases between the germline ends. CDR3 sequence (DNA): TGTGCCTGGAGCCCGGCGGGTATAAACACCGGCTACACCTTC. Residues: CAWSPAGINTGYTF.

The CDR3 coding sequence is TGCGCCAGCAGCTCAAACTTGGGCGAGCAGTACTTC. Amino acid sequence: CASSSNLGEQYF. This sequence joins TRBV5-1 and TRBJ2-7; no clear D gene. The CDR3 spans 12 residues. Trimming took 3 bases from V and 6 from J, leaving 10 bases between them. Germline CDR1 SGHRS, CDR2 YFSETQ.

The chain carries TRBV4-2 and TRBJ2-5; 9 bases align to TRBD1. Germline values: CDR1 LGHNA, CDR2 YNFKEQ. The V segment lost 5 bases and the J segment 5 bases; nucleotides outside the gene matches: 15. The CDR3 sequence is 17 residues long. CDR3 sequence: CASSIVDGTGTGETQYF. The CDR3 coding sequence is TGTGCCAGCAGCATAGTTGACGGGACAGGGACAGGGGAGACCCAGTACTTC.

The chain is built from TRBV27 and TRBJ1-1; perhaps TRBD1 as D (5 bases). Per the germline V gene, CDR1 is MNHEY and CDR2 is SMNVEV (reference sequence). V dropped 10 bases and J dropped 0 bases, with 15 bases sitting between them. The CDR3 totals 14 residues. CDR3 residues: CATTPAGMNTEAFF. The CDR3 coding sequence is TGTGCCACCACCCCCGCAGGGATGAACACTGAAGCTTTCTTT.

This clone was found once. The chain recombines TRBV9 with TRBJ2-6; the D is unclear. V shed 3 bases and J shed 4 bases, with 11 bases lying between them. CDR1 SGDLS and CDR2 YYNGEE come from the germline V gene. The CDR3 loop spans 15 amino acids. This CDR3 reads CASSAPTLGANVLTF. The CDR3 region has the DNA TGTGCCAGCAGCGCCCCGACCCTCGGGGCCAACGTCCTGACTTTC.

The chain couples TRBV7-9 to TRBJ2-7, with TRBD1 matching 7 bases. CDR1 and CDR2 from the germline V gene are SEHNR and FQNEAQ (reference sequence). The trim removed 5 bases at V and 1 base at J, leaving 8 bases unmatched. The CDR3 sequence is 15 residues long. The CDR3, as DNA: TGTGCCAGCAGCCAGGGACAGTATTATTCCTACGAGCAGTACTTC. Its translation is CASSQGQYYSYEQYF.

The rearrangement links TRBV28 to TRBJ1-1, with D perhaps matching TRBD1 (5 bases). CDR1 is MDHEN, CDR2 SYDVKM, per germline. V shed 5 bases and J shed 10 bases, with 14 bases lying between them. The CDR3 runs 12 residues. CDR3 region: CASSLGRGGAFF. CDR3 coding DNA: TGTGCCAGCAGTCTGGGAAGGGGTGGAGCTTTCTTT. The full variable domain, completed using reference TRBV28 and TRBJ1-1, is DVKVTQSSRYLVKRTGEKVFLECVQDMDHENMFWYRQDPGLGLRLIYFSYDVKMKEKGDIPEGYSVSREKKERFSLILESASTNQTSMYLCASSLGRGGAFFGQGTRLTVV.

The gene calls are TRBV28 and TRBJ1-1; possible D gene TRBD1, 6 bases. Germline lookup yields CDR1 MDHEN and CDR2 SYDVKM. V was clipped by 3 bases and J by 4 bases, with 15 bases between them. The CDR3 runs 15 residues. The CDR3 is CASSFERGLGTEAFF. CDR3 nucleotides: TGTGCCAGCAGTTTTGAGCGGGGGCTGGGCACTGAAGCTTTCTTT.

The rearrangement uses TRBV4-1 and TRBJ2-2; 10 positions agree with TRBD2. Germline assignment: CDR1 MGHRA and CDR2 YSYEKL. The CDR3 has 17 residues. Trimming removed 2 bases from V and 1 base from J; junction bases left unmatched: 4. The CDR3 spells CASSQPAGGKNTGELFF. The CDR3 DNA sequence: TGCGCCAGCAGCCAACCAGCGGGGGGGAAGAACACCGGGGAGCTGTTTTTT.

This clone was picked up one time. The rearrangement uses TRBV12-5 and TRBJ2-7; the D gene is possibly TRBD2 (6 bases). This CDR3 region has 11 residues. Trimming took off 6 bases at V and 6 bases at J, with 9 bases between the two ends. Germline V gives CDR1 LGHNT, CDR2 FRNRAP. CDR3 protein: CASGLASEQYF. In nucleotides, the CDR3 is TGTGCTAGTGGACTAGCCAGCGAGCAGTACTTC.

V is TRBV27 and J is TRBJ2-5; maybe TRBD2 (6 bases). The length of the CDR3 is 15 residues. The germline gives CDR1 MNHEY, CDR2 SMNVEV (reference sequence). V was cut by 7 bases and J by 1 base, with 16 bases left in between. The CDR3 region is CASKLVRGLQETQYF. Written as DNA, the CDR3 is TGTGCCAGCAAATTGGTCCGGGGACTCCAAGAGACCCAGTACTTC.